This note documents a single T cell receptor beta chain sequence. TCRdb's copy holds only in-frame clones and misses some; the assay was immunoSEQ multiplex PCR. Of over a hundred clones in the sample, 60% to 75% were seen once. This entry is derived from a study of OX40 agonist ivuxolimab in advanced cancers. Study overall: Given to patients was ivuxolimab, an agonistic anti-OX40 (CD134) antibody. From roughly 23 to 90 years was the age range, with a mean of roughly 64 years, and approximately 84% were male.

This CDR3 spans 14 amino acids. Trimming cost V 7 bases and J 5 bases; bases outside gene matches: 10. Looked up from germline, CDR1 is LNHDA and CDR2 is SQIVND (reference sequence). The V and J genes are TRBV19 and TRBJ2-5; 7 bases agree with TRBD1. Sampling was done in a trial of the OX40 agonist ivuxolimab. The clonotype originates from an adult with an advanced solid tumor such as melanoma, head and neck, liver or kidney cancer. CDR3 amino acids: CASTPRGRGETQYF. The CDR3 bases are TGTGCCAGTACACCCCGGGGCAGGGGGGAGACCCAGTACTTC.